These 32 T cell receptor beta chains share one sample of origin, sequenced in a study of T cell repertoires in cytomegalovirus infection. No antigens are known for them. TCRdb reanalysed the reads using MiXCR and keeps one entry per CDR3 protein. The sample yields about 700,000 distinct CDR3 sequences, 30% to 40% seen once. Sample: cultured PBMCs, taken from culture after CMV antigen stimulation. These receptors were obtained from a human donor in good health (CMV status not recorded). Some clones in this sample may be carry-over from other donors' samples.

This clonotype was detected ten times or more. The V gene is TRBV6-1, the J gene TRBJ2-7; D is possibly TRBD1 (6 bases). The CDR3 covers 16 residues. Looked up from germline, CDR1 is MNHNS and CDR2 is SASEGT. V lost 6 bases to trimming and J lost 4 bases, with 22 bases between them. The CDR3 loop is CASSPRYTGHSYEQYF. The DNA of the CDR3 is TGTGCCAGCAGCCCGCGTTATACGGGACACTCTTACGAGCAGTACTTC.

The chain recombines TRBV6-6 with TRBJ1-2; 9 nucleotides align to TRBD1. J lost 7 bases, V lost 7 bases, and 7 bases had no gene match. Germline V lookup: CDR1 MNHNY, CDR2 SVGAGI (reference sequence). The length of the CDR3 is 13 residues. This chain's CDR3 is CASNPGQGSGYTF. In nucleotides, the CDR3 is TGTGCCAGCAACCCCGGACAGGGGAGTGGCTACACCTTC.

This clonotype has a count of ten or more. Here the CDR3 DNA reads TGTGCCAGCAGCTCTCCGGGGGGCCAGTTTTCCTACGAGCAGTACTTC. Encoded protein: CASSSPGGQFSYEQYF. The chain joins TRBV11-2 to TRBJ2-7, with D maybe TRBD2 (7 bases). In germline, CDR1 is SGHAT, CDR2 FQNNGV. V was pared by 4 bases and J by 1 base, with 17 bases between. The CDR3 has 16 amino acids.

V gene TRBV10-2 combines with J gene TRBJ2-1; possible D gene TRBD2, 5 bases. Trimming removed 8 bases from V and 8 bases from J, with 16 bases in between. The CDR3 totals 13 residues. Germline assignment: CDR1 WSHSY and CDR2 SAAADI. CDR3 amino acids: CASGSNRSYEQFF. The CDR3 bases are TGCGCCAGCGGGAGTAACCGGTCTTATGAGCAGTTCTTC.

The gene calls are TRBV24-1 and TRBJ2-5, with TRBD2 identical over 7 bases. V trimming: 3 bases; J trimming: 3 bases; junction bases outside the gene matches: 12. The CDR3 spans 17 residues. Germline values: CDR1 KGHDR, CDR2 SFDVKD. This chain's CDR3 is CATSDPNRDYGKETQYF. DNA of the CDR3: TGTGCCACCAGTGATCCGAACCGGGACTACGGAAAAGAGACCCAGTACTTC.

In this sample, this clonotype turned up many times. CDR3 bases: TGTGCCAGCAGCTTAGTGACGGACACTGAAGCTTTCTTT. It encodes CASSLVTDTEAFF. The rearrangement joins TRBV7-2 to TRBJ1-1; the D is unclear. The CDR3 sequence is 13 residues long. V was clipped by 1 base and J by 3 bases, with 6 bases between them. Germline lookup yields CDR1 SGHTA and CDR2 FQGNSA.

The rearrangement joins TRBV19 to TRBJ2-5; TRBD1 might be the D (5 bases). CDR1 and CDR2 from the germline V gene are LNHDA and SQIVND (reference sequence). The CDR3 consists of 18 residues. The V end lost 0 bases, the J end lost 7 bases, and 24 bases lay between the germline ends. The CDR3 nucleotides read TGTGCCAGTAGTATAGATGGGATCAGGGCTAACCCTCGAGGGACCCAGTACTTC. This codes for CASSIDGIRANPRGTQYF.

The chain is built from TRBV6-6 and TRBJ2-1, with D possibly TRBD2 on 6 matching bases. The CDR3 runs to 15 residues. V gave up 2 bases and J gave up 4 bases, with 12 bases separating them. Germline V lookup: CDR1 MNHNY, CDR2 SVGAGI (reference sequence). DNA of the CDR3: TGTGCCAGCAGTTACACGGGAGTGGCGTACAATGAGCAGTTCTTC. Its translation is CASSYTGVAYNEQFF.

This clonotype was observed a handful of times. One junction end does not reproduce the germline sequence, and a read error may be involved. The V gene is TRBV20-1, the J gene TRBJ2-7; TRBD1 might be the D (7 bases). Germline assignment: CDR1 DFQATT and CDR2 SNEGSKA (reference sequence). The CDR3 loop spans 15 amino acids. The CDR3 loop reads CSARDLRGDSYEQYF. The CDR3 DNA sequence: TGCAGTGCTCGAGACCTCAGGGGGGATAGCTACGAGCAGTACTTC.

The chain recombines TRBV6-1 with TRBJ2-1; TRBD2 might be the D (7 bases). The CDR3 has 15 residues. Germline CDR1 reads MNHNS; CDR2 reads SASEGT. V was cut by 8 bases and J by 5 bases, with 19 bases left in between. This chain's CDR3 is CASGPRGGAHNEQFF. CDR3 DNA: TGTGCCAGCGGCCCCAGAGGGGGGGCCCACAATGAGCAGTTCTTC.

This clonotype was seen a few times. V usage is TRBV2 and J usage is TRBJ1-4; D ambiguous. Germline CDR1 SNHLY, CDR2 FYNNEI. There are 16 residues in the CDR3. The V gene lost 1 base and the J gene lost 1 base, with 10 bases spanning the gap. The CDR3 sequence is CASSEVDPETNEKLFF. CDR3 nucleotide sequence: TGTGCCAGCAGTGAAGTGGACCCCGAAACTAATGAAAAACTGTTTTTT.

CDR3 protein: CASWRPVYNEQFF. The CDR3 DNA reads TGTGCCAGCTGGCGGCCTGTTTACAATGAGCAGTTCTTC. This chain joins TRBV2 and TRBJ2-1; D not certain. The V gene lost 8 bases and the J gene lost 4 bases, with 12 bases spanning the gap. Per the germline V gene, CDR1 is SNHLY and CDR2 is FYNNEI. The CDR3 has 13 amino acids.

The table lists this clonotype with many counts. The V call is TRBV6-1, the J call TRBJ1-1; no definite D call. Germline V gives CDR1 MNHNS, CDR2 SASEGT. Trimming cost V 6 bases and J 8 bases, with 19 bases left between them. The CDR3 has 14 residues. In DNA, the CDR3 is TGTGCCAGCAGCCCAGCATGGTCTGGCGGCGAAGCTTTCTTT. Protein: CASSPAWSGGEAFF.

The chain combines TRBV7-9 with TRBJ1-1, with D perhaps matching TRBD1 (5 bases). The CDR3 runs 15 residues. CDR1 is SEHNR and CDR2 is FQNEAQ in the germline V gene (reference sequence). Trimming left V 5 bases short and J 5 bases short, with 18 bases between. CDR3 DNA: TGTGCCAGCAGCGCCAACCTCGGGGGATGGACTGAAGCTTTCTTT. Protein: CASSANLGGWTEAFF.

This clonotype was seen more than once but under ten times. The chain employs TRBV7-9 and TRBJ2-2; D remains ambiguous. There are 16 residues in the CDR3. V dropped 1 base and J dropped 10 bases, with 19 bases sitting between them. Germline CDR1 reads SEHNR; CDR2 reads FQNEAQ (reference sequence). The CDR3 spells CASSLVPATIIEELFF. The CDR3 DNA reads as TGTGCCAGCAGCTTAGTACCCGCGACGATAATTGAGGAGCTGTTTTTT.

In this sample, this clonotype turned up a few times. V gene TRBV7-9 combines with J gene TRBJ2-5; a possible D gene is TRBD2 (5 bases). Trimming removed 5 bases at V and 2 bases at J, with 12 bases between. Germline V gene data show CDR1 as SEHNR and CDR2 as FQNEAQ (reference sequence). The CDR3 is made up of 14 amino acids. In DNA form, the CDR3 reads TGTGCCAGCAGCCGGGAACTTACGCAAGAGACCCAGTACTTC. Its translation: CASSRELTQETQYF.

V and J are TRBV27 and TRBJ1-1; 9 nucleotides line up with TRBD1. The J segment lost 11 bases and the V segment lost 5 bases, leaving 18 bases of the junction unmatched. The CDR3 is 16 residues long. CDR1 and CDR2 from the germline V gene are MNHEY and SMNVEV (reference sequence). The CDR3 here is CASSPGTGSPSKGAFF. CDR3 nucleotide sequence: TGTGCCAGCAGTCCTGGGACAGGGTCACCCTCGAAGGGGGCTTTCTTT.

This clonotype was observed a handful of times. The chain is built from TRBV12-3 or TRBV12-4 and TRBJ2-1; 7 bases are shared with TRBD2. V was clipped by 3 bases and J by 1 base; unmatched bases: 3. The CDR3 runs 15 residues. As DNA, the CDR3 is TGTGCCAGCAGTTTTTCACTAGCGTCCTACAATGAGCAGTTCTTC. It is translated as CASSFSLASYNEQFF.

This clonotype came up a few times. The V and J genes are TRBV6-1 and TRBJ2-3, with 8 bases lining up with TRBD1. The germline gives CDR1 MNHNS, CDR2 SASEGT. This CDR3 has 17 residues. The ends lost 5 bases at V and 3 bases at J; junction bases unmatched: 13. CDR3 sequence: CASSRTTGVWVTDTQYF. DNA of the CDR3: TGTGCCAGCAGTCGAACGACAGGGGTCTGGGTAACAGATACGCAGTATTTT.

The chain employs TRBV6-1 and TRBJ1-4; 9 bases are shared with TRBD1. Germline values: CDR1 MNHNS, CDR2 SASEGT. The trim removed 8 bases at V and 5 bases at J, leaving 9 bases unmatched. The CDR3 is 15 residues long. Written as DNA, the CDR3 is TGTGCCAGCGGAGACAGGGGGGTTCGGAATGAAAAACTGTTTTTT. Protein product: CASGDRGVRNEKLFF.

The rearrangement uses TRBV20-1 and TRBJ2-5; TRBD1 matches 9 bases. The CDR3 has 12 residues. In germline, CDR1 is DFQATT, CDR2 SNEGSKA (reference sequence). Trimming took 6 bases from V and 5 from J; bases not matched to a gene: 4. The CDR3 DNA reads TGCAGTGCCAACAGGGGGCGGGAGACCCAGTACTTC. Its translation is CSANRGRETQYF.

V is TRBV6-2 or TRBV6-3 and J is TRBJ2-3; TRBD1 is a possible D gene (5 bases). This CDR3 spans 15 amino acids. Germline V gene lookup returns CDR1 MNHEY and CDR2 SVGEGT. Trimming removed 6 bases at V and 2 bases at J, with 15 bases between. DNA for the CDR3: TGTGCCAGCAGGCCCGATCGACAGTCCACAGATACGCAGTATTTT. Translation: CASRPDRQSTDTQYF.

This clonotype was counted between two and nine times. V is TRBV12-3 or TRBV12-4 and J is TRBJ1-5; D not resolved. This CDR3 is 17 amino acids long. V gave up 3 bases and J gave up 0 bases, with 15 bases separating them. In DNA, the CDR3 is TGTGCCAGCAGTTTGCGGCTTTTCTTGGGTAGCAATCAGCCCCAGCATTTT. It translates to CASSLRLFLGSNQPQHF.

Note on this clonotype: Possible read error: a much larger clone is one base away. CDR3 in DNA: TGTGCCAGCAGCTTAAGATCTTCGGTGTTACAAGAGACCCAGTGCTTC. Amino acids: CASSLRSSVLQETQCF. This chain connects TRBV11-1 to TRBJ2-5; D gene unclear. This CDR3 comprises 16 residues. The V gene's germline CDR1 is SGHAT and CDR2 FQDESV (reference sequence). Complete variable domain (other parts from reference TRBV11-1 and TRBJ2-5): EAEVAQSPRYKITEKSQAVAFWCDPISGHATLYWYRQILGQGPELLVQFQDESVVDDSQLPKDRFSAERLKGVDSTLKIQPAELGDSAMYLCASSLRSSVLQETQCFGPGTRLLVL.

This clonotype showed up many times. The J gene is TRBJ2-7, the V gene TRBV7-2, with TRBD2 matching 8 bases. Trimming removed 4 bases from V and 5 bases from J; junction bases left unmatched: 7. Germline CDR1 is SGHTA and CDR2 is FQGNSA. This CDR3 is 14 amino acids long. The chain's CDR3 is CASSSSGLAHEQYF. CDR3 bases: TGTGCCAGCAGCTCCAGTGGACTAGCTCACGAGCAGTACTTC.

This chain connects TRBV4-3 to TRBJ2-7, with TRBD1 identical over 11 bases. The CDR3 totals 15 residues. Looked up from germline, CDR1 is LGHNA and CDR2 is YSLEER. J gave up 3 bases and V 4 bases, and 5 bases lay outside the gene matches. The CDR3 DNA is TGCGCCAGCAGCCTCCAGGGACAGGGGGTCTACGAGCAGTACTTC. Amino acids: CASSLQGQGVYEQYF.

The chain joins TRBV27 to TRBJ1-2; 8 positions agree with TRBD1. The germline gives CDR1 MNHEY, CDR2 SMNVEV (reference sequence). This CDR3 contains 14 residues. With 7 bases clipped from V and 5 bases from J, the junction kept 9 bases outside the gene matches. The CDR3 DNA follows: TGTGCCAGCAAGCGGACAGGGAACTCATATGGCTACACCTTC. Protein product: CASKRTGNSYGYTF.

This rearrangement joins TRBV5-1 to TRBJ1-1; D perhaps matches TRBD1 (5 bases). Germline CDR1 and CDR2: SGHRS and YFSETQ. V was shortened by 3 bases and J by 8 bases, with 14 bases between the two germline ends. The CDR3 runs 13 residues. CDR3 in DNA: TGCGCCAGCAGCTCGGGGACCCGGGGAGAAGCTTTCTTT. This codes for CASSSGTRGEAFF.

This clonotype was detected a few times. The rearrangement joins TRBV4-1 to TRBJ2-3; D not resolved. Trimming took 0 bases from V and 0 from J, leaving 7 bases between them. Germline CDR1 reads MGHRA; CDR2 reads YSYEKL. This CDR3 is 15 amino acids long. For the CDR3, the DNA is TGCGCCAGCAGCCAAGATCCCATTAGCACAGATACGCAGTATTTT. It is translated as CASSQDPISTDTQYF.

This clonotype was observed a few times. The chain links TRBV12-3 or TRBV12-4 to TRBJ2-5; TRBD1 matches 7 bases. This CDR3 contains 14 residues. The V segment lost 6 bases and the J segment 4 bases; nucleotides outside the gene matches: 8. The CDR3 nucleotides read TGTGCCAGCAGCATAGGGGGCGAGGGAGAGACCCAGTACTTC. Translating gives CASSIGGEGETQYF.

This clonotype showed up just a few times. A junction boundary mismatches the germline segment, possibly from a read error. The CDR3 DNA reads as TGCGCCAGCAGACAAGTCACGGAAATGAACACTGAAGCTTTCTTT. Amino acid sequence: CASRQVTEMNTEAFF. The gene calls are TRBV4-1 and TRBJ1-1; D call uncertain. This CDR3 has 15 residues. Looked up from germline, CDR1 is MGHRA and CDR2 is YSYEKL.

The rearrangement links TRBV11-2 to TRBJ1-3, with a tentative D call TRBD1 (5 bases). The CDR3 runs to 17 residues. Germline assignment: CDR1 SGHAT and CDR2 FQNNGV. V was pared by 4 bases and J by 0 bases, with 16 bases between. The CDR3: CASSSAGLPSSGNTIYF. The CDR3 DNA reads TGTGCCAGCAGCTCGGCAGGGCTCCCAAGCTCTGGAAACACCATATATTTT. The entire variable domain, with the rest obtained from reference TRBV11-2 and TRBJ1-3, is as follows: EAGVAQSPRYKIIEKRQSVAFWCNPISGHATLYWYQQILGQGPKLLIQFQNNGVVDDSQLPKDRFSAERLKGVDSTLKIQPAKLEDSAVYLCASSSAGLPSSGNTIYFGEGSWLTVV.